The rows below give T cell receptor beta chains drawn from one sample of a study of blood T cells in healthy people across ages. One entry per CDR3 protein results from TCRdb running MiXCR on the 5' RACE reads. The sample has fewer than 600,000 distinct CDR3 sequences, about 28% seen once. These data also featured in a second study, about T cells of mothers and their children.

Sequencing used blood. The receptors here all came from a boy younger than 10 in good health. Each CDR3 is given with its conserved first and last residue. D genes are given only for firm matches. Size values are once, few and many counts, or a class for expanded clones, and some rows have none.

.	TRBV25-1	TRBJ1-4	many	TGTGCCAGCAGTGGAGGGGGACTAGGAAAACTGTTTTTT	CASSGGGLGKLFF
TRBD1	TRBV15	TRBJ1-1	.	TGTGCCACCAGCGATCGATGGGACCCGACAGGGGACACTGAAGCTTTCTTT	CATSDRWDPTGDTEAFF
TRBD1	TRBV5-1	TRBJ1-1	.	TGCGCCAGCAGCTTGAGAGGGACAGGGGGCACTGAAGCCTTCTTT	CASSLRGTGGTEAFF
TRBD1	TRBV12-3/TRBV12-4	TRBJ1-5	many	TGTGCCAGCAGTAGTGACAGGGGGAACCAGCCCCAGCATTTT	CASSSDRGNQPQHF
.	TRBV6-1	TRBJ2-2	.	TGTGCCAGCAGTGTTTCCGGGAAATTTGCCGGGGAGCTGTTTTTT	CASSVSGKFAGELFF
.	TRBV25-1	TRBJ2-3	few	TGTGCCAGCAGTCCGCTGACATGGGACCAAGATACGCAGTATTTT	CASSPLTWDQDTQYF
.	TRBV20-1	TRBJ2-7	.	TGCAGTGCTACGGGGACAATAAGGGGGGCAGACGACGAGCAGTACTTC	CSATGTIRGADDEQYF
.	TRBV6-1	TRBJ2-1	.	TGTGCCATTATTCGAGGGTCCTACAATGAGCAGTTCTTC	CAIIRGSYNEQFF
.	TRBV7-2	TRBJ2-1	few	TGTGCCAGCAGCCCGGCAGCGGACTCCTACAATGAGCAGTTCTTC	CASSPAADSYNEQFF
TRBD1	TRBV9	TRBJ2-3	.	TGTGCCAGCAGCGTAGCAGGGGGCAGAGATACGCAGTATTTT	CASSVAGGRDTQYF
TRBD1	TRBV20-1	TRBJ1-4	.	TGCAGTGCTGCTGTCAGGACAGGGGGCGAAAAACTGTTTTTT	CSAAVRTGGEKLFF
TRBD1	TRBV12-3/TRBV12-4	TRBJ1-4	once	TGTGCCAGCACGGACAGGGGCGCTACTGAAAAACTGTTTTTT	CASTDRGATEKLFF
TRBD2	TRBV12-3/TRBV12-4	TRBJ2-5	.	TGTGCCAGCAGTTCCACTAGCGTCCAAGAGACCCAGTACTTC	CASSSTSVQETQYF
.	TRBV3-1	TRBJ2-7	few	TGTGCCAGCAGCCAAGTCTCTCGGGTCTACGAGCAGTACTTC	CASSQVSRVYEQYF
.	TRBV10-3	TRBJ1-5	.	TGTGCCATCAGTGAGTCCCCAGGGGGCAATCAGCCCCAGCATTTT	CAISESPGGNQPQHF
TRBD1	TRBV29-1	TRBJ2-4	few	TGCAGCGTTTGGACGGGACAGAGGGGAAACATTCAGTACTTC	CSVWTGQRGNIQYF
.	TRBV30	TRBJ1-4	.	TGTGCCTGGAGTGCGGGGTTCGGGGAAAAACTGTTTTTT	CAWSAGFGEKLFF
.	TRBV28	TRBJ1-3	few	TGTGCCAGCAGTTTGCACAACTCTGGAAACACCATATATTTT	CASSLHNSGNTIYF
TRBD2	TRBV18	TRBJ2-1	.	TGTGCCAGCTCAGCGTCCCCGGGACTACTGAGCTCCTACAATGAGCAGTTCTTC	CASSASPGLLSSYNEQFF
.	TRBV19	TRBJ2-5	few	TGTGCCAGTAGTGCTACCGGGACCCCCGCCCGGGAGACCCAGTACTTC	CASSATGTPARETQYF
TRBD1	TRBV25-1	TRBJ1-6	.	TGTGCCAGCAGTGAGCAGGGGGCAGGTTTACCCCTCCACTTT	CASSEQGAGLPLHF
.	TRBV5-1	TRBJ1-4	few	TGCGCCAGCAGCTTGGAAGGCTACCCAAATGAAAAACTGTTTTTT	CASSLEGYPNEKLFF
.	TRBV11-2	TRBJ1-2	few	TGTGCCAGCAGCATTGACAGAAACTATGGCTACACCTTC	CASSIDRNYGYTF
.	TRBV6-5	TRBJ2-3	.	TGTGCCAGCAGTTACGACAGAAGCACAGATACGCAGTATTTT	CASSYDRSTDTQYF
.	TRBV4-3	TRBJ2-1	many	TGCGCCAGCAGCCAAGTTGGAGGGAACAATGAGCAGTTCTTC	CASSQVGGNNEQFF
.	TRBV11-2	TRBJ2-5	.	TGTGCCGGCAGCATAATGCTAGGCCCAAGAGTCACCCAGTACTTC	CAGSIMLGPRVTQYF
.	TRBV12-3/TRBV12-4	TRBJ2-1	.	TGTGCCAGCAGAGCCCGGGGGGCTCCCCTCTATGAGCAGTTCTTC	CASRARGAPLYEQFF
.	TRBV20-1	TRBJ2-5	.	TGCAGTGCTAGAGATAGGGCAGGGTATAGAGAGACCCAGTACTTC	CSARDRAGYRETQYF
TRBD2	TRBV5-1	TRBJ2-5	.	TGCGCCAGCAGCTTGTCCGGGACTAGCGGGGTCGGAGAGACCCAGTACTTC	CASSLSGTSGVGETQYF
.	TRBV15	TRBJ1-4	few	TGTGCCACCAGCCGCAGGGCTGAAAAACTGTTTTTT	CATSRRAEKLFF
.	TRBV12-3/TRBV12-4	TRBJ2-3	.	TGTGCTAAAGGGAACGGAGGCCCCGTCTATACGCAGTATTTT	CAKGNGGPVYTQYF
.	TRBV7-9	TRBJ1-4	few	TGTGCCAGCAGCTTAACTGTCCTGGGGTTAGTTGAAAAACTGTTTTTT	CASSLTVLGLVEKLFF
TRBD1	TRBV6-2/TRBV6-3	TRBJ1-1	few	TGTGCCAGCAGTCCTTACGGGACAGGATTTATGAACACTGAAGCTTTCTTT	CASSPYGTGFMNTEAFF
TRBD1	TRBV7-9	TRBJ1-3	.	TGTGCCAGCAGCCTGACTAGGGGGCGGCTTTTGAGAAACACCATATATTTT	CASSLTRGRLLRNTIYF
.	TRBV5-1	TRBJ1-4	few	TGCGCCAGCAGCTCCGGGAGATCTTTTGAGGAAAAACTGTTTTTT	CASSSGRSFEEKLFF
.	TRBV12-3/TRBV12-4	TRBJ1-2	few	TGTGCCAGCAGCCTGGCCGGAACTCGTACTGGCTACACCTTC	CASSLAGTRTGYTF
.	TRBV7-9	TRBJ2-7	.	TGTGCCAGCAGCTTAAACGGGGCCACCCGCAGGGAGCAGTACTTC	CASSLNGATRREQYF
.	TRBV6-5	TRBJ2-7	few	TGTGCCAGCAGTTACTCGCACGGATCCTACGAGCAGTACTTC	CASSYSHGSYEQYF
.	TRBV13	TRBJ1-3	.	TGCGCCAGCGATGGGGACTCTGGAAACACCATATATTTT	CASDGDSGNTIYF
.	TRBV6-5	TRBJ2-5	many	TGTGCCAGCAGGCGACAAGAGACCCAGTACTTC	CASRRQETQYF
TRBD2	TRBV11-2	TRBJ2-3	few	TGTGCCAGCAGCTTATCGACTAGCGGGGCTACAGATACGCAGTATTTT	CASSLSTSGATDTQYF
.	TRBV11-2	TRBJ2-7	.	TGTGCCAGCAGCTCGCCCGGGGCAGGTATCTACGAGCAGTACTTC	CASSSPGAGIYEQYF
TRBD2	TRBV3-1	TRBJ2-5	.	TGTGCCAGCAGCTCGACTAGCGGGGGCACTCAAGAGACCCAGTACTTC	CASSSTSGGTQETQYF
TRBD1	TRBV12-3/TRBV12-4	TRBJ2-5	few	TGTGCCAGCAGTCCCAGGACAGGGGTGCTTCCAGAGACCCAGTACTTC	CASSPRTGVLPETQYF
.	TRBV7-2	TRBJ2-1	.	TGTGCCAGCAGCCAGTCACCGAGCCCCTACAATGAGCAGTTCTTC	CASSQSPSPYNEQFF
TRBD2	TRBV5-1	TRBJ2-1	.	TGCGCCAGCAGTCCGGCTAGCGGGAAGGAGCAGTTCTTC	CASSPASGKEQFF
.	TRBV13	TRBJ2-1	.	TGTGCCAGCAGCTTAGGAGGGGAGTTCCACAATGAGCAGTTCTTC	CASSLGGEFHNEQFF
.	TRBV5-8	TRBJ2-2	.	TGTGCCAGCGGGGGGATATTGGGCTCCGGGGAGCTGTTTTTT	CASGGILGSGELFF